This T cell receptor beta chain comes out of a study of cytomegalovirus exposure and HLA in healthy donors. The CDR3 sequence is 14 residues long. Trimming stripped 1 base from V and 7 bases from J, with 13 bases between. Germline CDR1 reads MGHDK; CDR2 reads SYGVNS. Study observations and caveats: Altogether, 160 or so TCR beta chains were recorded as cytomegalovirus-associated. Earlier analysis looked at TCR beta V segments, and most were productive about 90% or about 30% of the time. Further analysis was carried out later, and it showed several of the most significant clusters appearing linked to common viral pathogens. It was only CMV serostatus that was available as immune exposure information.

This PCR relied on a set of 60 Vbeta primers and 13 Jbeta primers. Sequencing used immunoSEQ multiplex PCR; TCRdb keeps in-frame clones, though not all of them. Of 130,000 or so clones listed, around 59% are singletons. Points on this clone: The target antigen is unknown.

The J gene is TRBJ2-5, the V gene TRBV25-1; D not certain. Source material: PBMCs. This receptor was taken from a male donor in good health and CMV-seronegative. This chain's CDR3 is CASSELNGEWTQYF. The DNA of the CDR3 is TGTGCCAGCAGTGAATTGAACGGAGAATGGACCCAGTACTTC.